The subject of this entry is one T cell receptor beta chain. Its antigen is unknown. These data originate in a study of vaccination and CD4 T cells after COVID-19. Cultured CD4+ T cells had their DNA profiled by the Oncomine TCR Beta short-read assay. TCRdb ran MiXCR on the PCR reads and lists one entry per CDR3 protein. In the table there are 20,000 to 25,000 distinct CDR3 sequences, approximately 30% of which are singletons. Treatment described: roughly 10-day PBMC culture with coronavirus spike peptide pools or control peptides (ViraFEST assay). The sequence was collected from a human donor with COVID-19. Input material: cultured CD4+ T cells from blood.

CDR3 residues: CASSVAAGGNNEQFF. CDR3 coding DNA: TGTGCCAGCAGCGTAGCTGCGGGGGGCAACAATGAGCAGTTCTTC. This chain uses TRBV9 with TRBJ2-1, with 8 bases matching TRBD2. V shed 0 bases, J shed 5 bases, and the junction held 4 bases outside the gene matches. Germline V gene data show CDR1 as SGDLS and CDR2 as YYNGEE. The CDR3 loop spans 15 amino acids. Drawing the rest from reference TRBV9 and TRBJ2-1, the complete variable domain is DSGVTQTPKHLITATGQRVTLRCSPRSGDLSVYWYQQSLDQGLQFLIQYYNGEERAKGNILERFSAQQFPDLHSELNLSSLELGDSALYFCASSVAAGGNNEQFFGPGTRLTVL.